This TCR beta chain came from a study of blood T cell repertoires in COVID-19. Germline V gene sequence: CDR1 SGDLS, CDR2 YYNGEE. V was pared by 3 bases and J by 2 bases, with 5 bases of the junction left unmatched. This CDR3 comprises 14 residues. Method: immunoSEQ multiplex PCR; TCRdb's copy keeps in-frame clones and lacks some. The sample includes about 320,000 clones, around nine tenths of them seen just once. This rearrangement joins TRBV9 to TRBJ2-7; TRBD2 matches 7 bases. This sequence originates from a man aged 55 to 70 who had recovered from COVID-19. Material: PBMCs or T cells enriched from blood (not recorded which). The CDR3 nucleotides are TGTGCCAGCAGCGCTACGGGAGGCCCCTACGAGCAGTACTTC. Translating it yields CASSATGGPYEQYF.